This record concerns one TCR beta chain sequence. In the source study's methods: Reference gene primer amplification gave estimated nucleated cell counts. Data came from immunoSEQ multiplex PCR; TCRdb stores just in-frame clones and leaves some out. The V and J calls and clone size were taken over from that table, and D and trimming were inferred from the DNA. This table holds a few hundred thousand clones, 88% found once. This sample stems from a study of blood T cell repertoires in COVID-19. Overall study context: The United States, Italy and Spain were the sources of the acute and convalescent COVID-19 samples. T cells, B-cell-depleted T cells, or PBMCs provided the cDNA or gDNA that served as material.

Germline V lookup: CDR1 SGHTA, CDR2 FQGNSA. The V segment lost 3 bases and the J segment 10 bases; nucleotides outside the gene matches: 9. The CDR3 spans 15 residues. The chain has TRBV7-2 and TRBJ2-1, with 10 nucleotides matching TRBD2. The sample consisted of peripheral blood. The TCR originated in a man between 65 and 80 years old with acute or convalescent COVID-19. CDR3: CASSFKAGGFKEQFF. The DNA for the CDR3 is TGTGCCAGCAGCTTTAAAGCGGGGGGGTTCAAAGAGCAGTTCTTC.